This T cell receptor beta chain was observed in a study of cytomegalovirus exposure and HLA in healthy donors. The wider study: The same platform used for the roughly 650 first-cohort repertoires was also used for the 100 to 150 validation repertoires, as a later analysis reported.

In its sample, this clone was seen once. Its specificity is not known. Here immunoSEQ multiplex PCR was the method, and the copy in TCRdb shows in-frame clones only, minus some. The table records about 160,000 clones, approximately 88% of them present only once. Deletions cut 0 bases from V and 1 base from J, with 7 bases between. This CDR3 region has 14 residues. The germline CDR1 and CDR2 sequences are SGHRS and YFSETQ. Broader study findings: While the bulk of TCR sequences proved rare, some public TCRs turned up in many donors. Associated with cytomegalovirus, according to the listing, were 170 or so TCR beta chains. The tendency of first-cohort TCR clusters to co-occur in the 120 validation repertoires was the finding of a later analysis.

The rearrangement uses TRBV5-1 and TRBJ2-5; D unresolved. This receptor was identified in a man aged 30 to 39 in good health and CMV-seropositive. Sequencing was performed on PBMCs. In DNA form, the CDR3 reads TGCGCCAGCAGCTTGGTGGCGGCCCAAGAGACCCAGTACTTC. This translates into CASSLVAAQETQYF.